This entry is about one TCR beta chain. What it recognizes is unknown. The PCR employed 60 Vbeta primers together with 13 Jbeta primers. Sequencing was performed with immunoSEQ multiplex PCR; in TCRdb, only in-frame clones are kept and a portion is missing. Among 55,000 to 70,000 clones listed, 60% to 75% were seen once. This record comes from a study of cytomegalovirus exposure and HLA in healthy donors. The germline CDR1 and CDR2 sequences are SGHRS and YFSETQ. V dropped 3 bases and J dropped 4; count of bases not matched to a gene: 5. There are 15 residues in the CDR3. Overall study results and limits: In most subjects, TCR beta sequences reportedly gave accurate predictions of HLA-A and HLA-B alleles. According to reports, the classifier identified cytomegalovirus status with high specificity and sensitivity. The presence/absence work took it that sequencing depth was about the same across donors.

The donors, nominally healthy at sampling, likely had unrecorded immune exposures. This TCR derives from a woman aged 55-70 years in good health and CMV-seropositive. The sequenced sample consisted of PBMCs. The chain joins TRBV5-1 to TRBJ2-1; 9 bases are shared with TRBD2. As DNA, the CDR3 is TGCGCCAGCAGCTCAAGTAGCGGGGGTTACAATGAGCAGTTCTTC. Its protein is CASSSSSGGYNEQFF.